The clone carrying this T cell receptor (beta chain) was observed a handful of times. This record belongs to a study of graft-versus-host responses after intestinal transplantation. Study-wide context: As for transplant type, recipients had multivisceral, liver-intestinal, or isolated intestinal grafts. Anti-thymocyte globulin was used for induction in all recipients, who then took tacrolimus and steroids for 3 to 4 years.

The germline CDR1 and CDR2 sequences are LGHNA and YNFKEQ. This CDR3 has 14 residues. Trimming pared 4 bases from V and 6 bases from J, leaving 16 bases between. Profiled with immunoSEQ multiplex PCR; TCRdb holds only in-frame clones, not every one. The sample includes roughly 15,000 clones, 30% to 35% of them seen just once. V gene TRBV4-2 combines with J gene TRBJ2-7; possible D gene TRBD1, 6 bases. Source: alloreactive CD4+ T cells from a mixed lymphocyte reaction culture, taken before intestinal transplant. Subset denoted: CFSE-low proliferating T cells sorted from approximately six-day pre-transplant mixed lymphocyte reaction (GvH or HvG direction). The sequence derives from a human patient who received an intestinal transplant. CDR3 DNA: TGTGCCAGCAGCCTGGGGGACACAGGGTTCGAGCAGTACTTC. As protein: CASSLGDTGFEQYF.